Each of the 25 T cell receptor beta chains below was sequenced from the same sample in a study of PD-1 blockade in classical Hodgkin lymphoma. This table comes from immunoSEQ multiplex PCR, and its TCRdb copy is limited to in-frame clones, with some not included. Of tens of thousands of clones listed, 85% to 90% are singletons. All trial patients relapsed after autologous stem cell transplantation. The sample in question was peripheral blood mononuclear cells (PBMCs), obtained before the second cycle of nivolumab. The receptor set was obtained from a human donor with classical Hodgkin lymphoma.

The gene calls are TRBV10-2 and TRBJ2-7; D is ambiguous. The CDR3 runs to 11 residues. Germline assignment: CDR1 WSHSY and CDR2 SAAADI. Trimming stripped 6 bases from V and 3 bases from J, with 6 bases between. In DNA, the CDR3 is TGCGCCAGCAGGGAACTCTACGAGCAGTACTTC. Protein sequence: CASRELYEQYF.

V gene TRBV10-2 combines with J gene TRBJ1-3; tentatively, D is TRBD1 (5 bases). CDR3 length: 20 residues. The V end lost 8 bases, the J end lost 0 bases, and 29 bases lay between the germline ends. In germline, CDR1 is WSHSY, CDR2 SAAADI. The chain's CDR3 is CASGFGAAFLTHRSGNTIYF. CDR3 coding DNA: TGCGCCAGCGGGTTTGGGGCGGCTTTCTTAACTCATCGCTCTGGAAACACCATATATTTT.

The V call is TRBV7-9, the J call TRBJ2-1, with TRBD2 matching over 13 bases. Germline loops: CDR1 SEHNR, CDR2 FQNEAQ (reference sequence). V was pared by 5 bases and J by 8 bases, with 15 bases of the junction left unmatched. The CDR3 covers 18 residues. This CDR3 reads CASSPRTSGSLLNDEQFF. In nucleotides, the CDR3 is TGTGCCAGCAGCCCTAGGACTAGCGGGAGCCTACTAAACGATGAGCAGTTCTTC. The full variable domain, in which reference TRBV7-9 and TRBJ2-1 provide the parts outside the CDR3, is DTGVSQNPRHKITKRGQNVTFRCDPISEHNRLYWYRQTLGQGPEFLTYFQNEAQLEKSRLLSDRFSAERPKGSFSTLEIQRTEQGDSAMYLCASSPRTSGSLLNDEQFFGPGTRLTVL.

The chain carries TRBV7-3 and TRBJ1-1; tentative D call: TRBD1 (6 bases). The CDR3 spans 14 residues. Germline-derived CDR1 and CDR2 are SGHTA and FQGTGA. V was clipped by 2 bases and J by 6 bases, with 13 bases between them. The CDR3 sequence: CASSLQGQPAEAFF. In DNA form, the CDR3 reads TGTGCCAGCAGCTTACAGGGGCAGCCTGCTGAAGCTTTCTTT. The entire variable domain, with the rest obtained from reference TRBV7-3 and TRBJ1-1, is as follows: GAGVSQTPSNKVTEKGKYVELRCDPISGHTALYWYRQSLGQGPEFLIYFQGTGAADDSGLPNDRFFAVRPEGSVSTLKIQRTERGDSAVYLCASSLQGQPAEAFFGQGTRLTVV.

CDR3 region: CASRNIPTHTGELFF. The CDR3 nucleotides are TGTGCCAGCAGAAACATACCCACTCACACCGGGGAGCTGTTTTTT. V gene TRBV6-5 combines with J gene TRBJ2-2; D unclear. Germline lookup yields CDR1 MNHEY and CDR2 SVGAGI. CDR3 length equals 15 residues. The V and J ends lost 6 bases and 3 bases respectively, with 14 bases between them.

J is TRBJ2-7 and V is TRBV27; 7 bases are shared with TRBD1. Germline loops: CDR1 MNHEY, CDR2 SMNVEV (reference sequence). This CDR3 is 13 amino acids long. The CDR3 DNA follows: TGTGCTAGTAGGCAGGGGGACTCCTACGAGCAGTACTTC. This translates into CASRQGDSYEQYF.

This chain links TRBV29-1 with TRBJ2-7; 7 positions match TRBD1. Germline CDR1 and CDR2: SQVTM and ANQGSEA. There are 14 residues in the CDR3. V shed 5 bases, J shed 2 bases, and the junction held 9 bases outside the gene matches. In DNA form, the CDR3 reads TGCAGCGTTATCCGTTGGGACAGAGCCTACGAGCAGTACTTC. Translating it yields CSVIRWDRAYEQYF.

The chain has TRBV4-1 and TRBJ2-3; D ambiguous. Germline V CDR1 and CDR2: MGHRA, YSYEKL. The CDR3 covers 12 residues. Trimming took off 2 bases at V and 5 bases at J, with 5 bases between the two ends. CDR3 nucleotide sequence: TGCGCCAGCAGCCAAAGGCAAGATACGCAGTATTTT. This translates into CASSQRQDTQYF.

The chain combines TRBV5-1 with TRBJ2-2; D might be TRBD1 (5 bases). The CDR3 has 17 residues. The ends were cut back, 0 bases at V and 0 bases at J, with 12 bases in the middle. Germline lookup yields CDR1 SGHRS and CDR2 YFSETQ. CDR3 DNA: TGCGCCAGCAGCTTGGCTCTACAGGCCGCGAACACCGGGGAGCTGTTTTTT. Its translation is CASSLALQAANTGELFF.

The J gene is TRBJ1-2, the V gene TRBV29-1; tentatively, D is TRBD1 (5 bases). Trimming took off 1 base at V and 7 bases at J, with 16 bases between the two ends. The CDR3 length is 14 residues. CDR1 is SQVTM, CDR2 ANQGSEA, per germline. CDR3 protein: CSVEVGGKAAGYTF. In DNA, the CDR3 is TGCAGCGTTGAAGTGGGGGGAAAGGCGGCTGGCTACACCTTC.

About this clone: Other DNA sequences within the sample encode an identical CDR3. The chain has TRBV27 and TRBJ2-5; TRBD1 might be the D (6 bases). Germline values: CDR1 MNHEY, CDR2 SMNVEV (reference sequence). V lost 2 bases and J lost 5, with 12 bases in between. The CDR3 loop spans 14 amino acids. CDR3 DNA sequence: TGTGCCAGCAGTTTACTGGGGGCATTGGAGACCCAGTACTTC. Its translation: CASSLLGALETQYF.

The chain combines TRBV10-2 with TRBJ1-1; TRBD1 matches 7 bases. The J segment lost 7 bases and the V segment lost 3 bases, leaving 17 bases of the junction unmatched. The CDR3 runs to 17 residues. The germline gives CDR1 WSHSY, CDR2 SAAADI. CDR3 sequence (DNA): TGCGCCAGCAGTGAAAACAGGGGATTGCGGGGAAAAATTGAAGCTTTCTTT. It is translated as CASSENRGLRGKIEAFF.

V and J are TRBV6-5 and TRBJ1-5; weak D call: TRBD1 (5 bases). CDR1 MNHEY and CDR2 SVGAGI come from the germline V gene. This CDR3 spans 16 amino acids. V was clipped by 4 bases and J by 0 bases, with 13 bases between them. CDR3 in DNA: TGTGCCAGCAGTTCGAGCAGGGATTATAGCAATCAGCCCCAGCATTTT. Residues: CASSSSRDYSNQPQHF.

J is TRBJ1-5 and V is TRBV21-1; TRBD1 is taken as the D call from the table, unchecked against the DNA. TRBV21-1 is tagged as a pseudogene. This CDR3 spans 17 amino acids. The CDR3 DNA reads TGTGCCAGCAGCACGGGTTTTCGGACAGGGGTCAATCAGCCCCAGCATTTT. The encoded protein is CASSTGFRTGVNQPQHF.

The chain carries TRBV7-3 and TRBJ2-3, with 10 positions matching TRBD2. The V gene end was trimmed by 2 bases and the J gene end by 2 bases; junction bases not matched to a gene: 7. The CDR3 consists of 17 residues. Per germline, CDR1 SGHTA and CDR2 FQGTGA. CDR3 bases: TGTGCCAGCAGCTTACTCCCAGCGGGAGGGCCCACAGATACGCAGTATTTT. Residues: CASSLLPAGGPTDTQYF.

The CDR3 sequence is CASSRAGYEQYF. The CDR3, as DNA: TGTGCCAGCAGTCGGGCAGGGTACGAGCAGTACTTC. The V gene is TRBV28, the J gene TRBJ2-7; a weak D match, TRBD1 (5 bases). CDR1 and CDR2 (germline): MDHEN, SYDVKM. The CDR3 consists of 12 residues. V lost 5 bases to trimming and J lost 4 bases, with 9 bases between them.

The V and J genes are TRBV14 and TRBJ2-1; possibly TRBD1 for D (5 bases). The CDR3 length is 16 residues. Between the trimmed V and J ends, which lost 2 bases and 0 bases, there was a span of 11 bases. The germline CDR1 and CDR2 sequences are SGHDN and FVKESK. This CDR3 reads CASSQPGMGSYNEQFF. In DNA form, the CDR3 reads TGTGCCAGCAGCCAACCAGGGATGGGCTCCTACAATGAGCAGTTCTTC. The full variable domain, its missing parts supplied by reference TRBV14 and TRBJ2-1, is EAGVTQFPSHSVIEKGQTVTLRCDPISGHDNLYWYRRVMGKEIKFLLHFVKESKQDESGMPNNRFLAERTGGTYSTLKVQPAELEDSGVYFCASSQPGMGSYNEQFFGPGTRLTVL.

This rearrangement joins TRBV27 to TRBJ2-7; unclear D gene. Trimming pared 6 bases from V and 2 bases from J, leaving 8 bases between. From germline, CDR1 is MNHEY and CDR2 SMNVEV (reference sequence). This CDR3 contains 12 residues. CDR3 nucleotide sequence: TGTGCCAGCAGCTCAAACCCCTACGAGCAGTACTTC. The encoded protein is CASSSNPYEQYF.

The chain uses TRBV21-1 and TRBJ1-3. TRBV21-1 is given as a pseudogene. The CDR3 has 16 residues. CDR3 in DNA: TGTGCCAGCAGCAAAGCGAAATCCATCTCTGGAAACACCATATATTTT. Its protein is CASSKAKSISGNTIYF.

This clone has a handful of counts. The rearrangement links TRBV6-5 to TRBJ1-2; unclear D gene. This CDR3 region has 12 residues. The germline V and J ends were trimmed by 7 bases and 5 bases, with 11 bases remaining between them. The germline gives CDR1 MNHEY, CDR2 SVGAGI. The CDR3 spells CASTLTNYGYTF. CDR3 in DNA: TGTGCCAGCACCCTGACAAATTATGGCTACACCTTC.

The V and J genes are TRBV9 and TRBJ1-3; TRBD1 is a possible D gene (5 bases). Trimming pared 4 bases from V and 0 bases from J, leaving 17 bases between. Germline V gene sequence: CDR1 SGDLS, CDR2 YYNGEE. The CDR3 sequence is 17 residues long. The CDR3 DNA reads TGTGCCAGCAGCAAAGGGACTACAGTGATCTCTGGAAACACCATATATTTT. As protein: CASSKGTTVISGNTIYF.

The V gene is TRBV27, the J gene TRBJ2-3, with a possible D match to TRBD1 (6 bases). In germline, CDR1 is MNHEY, CDR2 SMNVEV (reference sequence). Trimming pared 10 bases from V and 5 bases from J, leaving 10 bases between. This CDR3 is 11 amino acids long. CDR3 sequence (DNA): TGTGCCACTCGAGGGGGAGATACGCAGTATTTT. This codes for CATRGGDTQYF.

The V and J genes are TRBV11-2 and TRBJ1-1; a possible D gene is TRBD1 (6 bases). This CDR3 is 16 amino acids long. From germline, CDR1 is SGHAT and CDR2 FQNNGV. Trimming pared 1 base from V and 4 bases from J, leaving 16 bases between. CDR3 protein: CASSLGRGATRTEAFF. CDR3 sequence (DNA): TGTGCCAGCAGCTTAGGTCGGGGGGCGACCCGCACTGAAGCTTTCTTT.

V usage is TRBV5-1 and J usage is TRBJ2-7, with D possibly being TRBD2 (5 bases). V lost 4 bases and J lost 2, with 22 bases in between. CDR3 size: 17 residues. CDR1 SGHRS and CDR2 YFSETQ come from the germline V gene. CDR3 sequence reads: CASSPTPSGSYPYEQYF. The CDR3 DNA is TGCGCCAGCAGCCCCACCCCCTCGGGATCATACCCCTACGAGCAGTACTTC.

This sequence joins TRBV9 and TRBJ1-2; 9 bases match TRBD1. The ends lost 3 bases at V and 2 bases at J; junction bases unmatched: 8. The CDR3 is made up of 16 amino acids. Germline V gives CDR1 SGDLS, CDR2 YYNGEE. The CDR3 region is CASSAAPTGGNYGYTF. The CDR3 nucleotides read TGTGCCAGCAGCGCCGCCCCGACAGGGGGGAACTATGGCTACACCTTC.